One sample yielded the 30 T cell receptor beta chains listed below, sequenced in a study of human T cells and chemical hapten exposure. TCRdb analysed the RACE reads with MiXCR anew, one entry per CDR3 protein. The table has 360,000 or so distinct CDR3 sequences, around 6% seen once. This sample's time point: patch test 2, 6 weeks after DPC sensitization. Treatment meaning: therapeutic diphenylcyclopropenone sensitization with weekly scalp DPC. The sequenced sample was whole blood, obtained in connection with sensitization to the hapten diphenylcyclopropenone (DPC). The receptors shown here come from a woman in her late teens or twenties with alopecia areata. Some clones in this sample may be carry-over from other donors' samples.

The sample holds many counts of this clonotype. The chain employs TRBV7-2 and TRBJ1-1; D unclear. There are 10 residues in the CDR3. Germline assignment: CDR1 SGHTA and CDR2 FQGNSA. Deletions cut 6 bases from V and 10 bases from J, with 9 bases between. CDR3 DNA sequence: TGTGCCAGCAGTTCCGGACGAGCTTTCTTT. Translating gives CASSSGRAFF.

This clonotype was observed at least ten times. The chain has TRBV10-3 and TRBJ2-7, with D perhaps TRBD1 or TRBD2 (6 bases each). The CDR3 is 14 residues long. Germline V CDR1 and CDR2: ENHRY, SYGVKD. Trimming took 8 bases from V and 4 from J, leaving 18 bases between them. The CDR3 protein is CAIQINRDSYEQYF. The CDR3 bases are TGTGCCATCCAAATCAACAGGGACTCGTACGAGCAGTACTTC.

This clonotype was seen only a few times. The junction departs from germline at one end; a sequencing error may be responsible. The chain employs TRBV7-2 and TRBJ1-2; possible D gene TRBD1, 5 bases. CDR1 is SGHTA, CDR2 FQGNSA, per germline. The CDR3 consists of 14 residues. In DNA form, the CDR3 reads TGTGCCAGCACCTTAGCGACGGGGCCTTATGGCTACACCTTC. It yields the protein CASTLATGPYGYTF.

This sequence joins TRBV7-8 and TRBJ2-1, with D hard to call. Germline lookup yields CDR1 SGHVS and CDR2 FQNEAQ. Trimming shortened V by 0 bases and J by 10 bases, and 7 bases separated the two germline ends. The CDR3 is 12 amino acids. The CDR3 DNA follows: TGTGCCAGCAGCTTAGCGATGCGCGAGCAGTTCTTC. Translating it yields CASSLAMREQFF. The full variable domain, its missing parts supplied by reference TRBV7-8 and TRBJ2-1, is GAGVSQSPRYKVAKRGQDVALRCDPISGHVSLFWYQQALGQGPEFLTYFQNEAQLDKSGLPSDRFFAERPEGSVSTLKIQRTQQEDSAVYLCASSLAMREQFFGPGTRLTVL.

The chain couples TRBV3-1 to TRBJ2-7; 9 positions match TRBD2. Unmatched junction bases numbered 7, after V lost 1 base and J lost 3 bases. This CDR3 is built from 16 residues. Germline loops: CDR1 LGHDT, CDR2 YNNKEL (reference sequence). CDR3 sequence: CASSQGLAGGNYEQYF. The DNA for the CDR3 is TGTGCCAGCAGCCAAGGGCTGGCGGGGGGGAACTACGAGCAGTACTTC.

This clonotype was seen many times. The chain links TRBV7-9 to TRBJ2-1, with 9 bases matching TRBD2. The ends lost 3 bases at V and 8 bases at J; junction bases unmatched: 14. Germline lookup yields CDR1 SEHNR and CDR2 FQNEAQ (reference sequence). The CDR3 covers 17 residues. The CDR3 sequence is CASSFGMAGGPDDEQFF. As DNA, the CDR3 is TGTGCCAGCAGCTTTGGTATGGCGGGGGGGCCGGATGATGAGCAGTTCTTC.

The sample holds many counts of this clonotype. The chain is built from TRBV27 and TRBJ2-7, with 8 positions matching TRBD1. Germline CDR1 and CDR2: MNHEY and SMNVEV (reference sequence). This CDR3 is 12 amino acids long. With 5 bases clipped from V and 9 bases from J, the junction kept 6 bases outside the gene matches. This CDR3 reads CASSAGTGSQYF. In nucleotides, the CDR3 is TGTGCCAGCAGTGCCGGGACAGGTTCGCAGTACTTC.

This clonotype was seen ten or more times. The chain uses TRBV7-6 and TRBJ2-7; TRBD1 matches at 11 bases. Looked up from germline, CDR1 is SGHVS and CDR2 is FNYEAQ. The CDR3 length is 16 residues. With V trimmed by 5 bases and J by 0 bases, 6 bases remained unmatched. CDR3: CASSPWDRGGSYEQYF. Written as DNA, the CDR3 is TGTGCCAGCAGCCCCTGGGACAGGGGGGGCTCCTACGAGCAGTACTTC.

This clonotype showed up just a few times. CDR3 residues: CASREGAQETQYF. The CDR3 DNA reads as TGCGCCAGCAGGGAGGGGGCCCAAGAGACCCAGTACTTC. The J gene is TRBJ2-5, the V gene TRBV5-1; TRBD1 might be the D (7 bases). The CDR3 has 13 residues. Trimming pared 5 bases from V and 1 base from J, leaving 9 bases between. Germline V gene sequence: CDR1 SGHRS, CDR2 YFSETQ.

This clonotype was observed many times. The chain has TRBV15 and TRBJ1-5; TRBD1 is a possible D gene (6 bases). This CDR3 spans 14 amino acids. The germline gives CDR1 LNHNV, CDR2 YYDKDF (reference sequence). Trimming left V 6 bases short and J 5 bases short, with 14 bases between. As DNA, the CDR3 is TGTGCCACCAGGACCGGGACAAAAGATCAGCCCCAGCATTTT. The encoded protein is CATRTGTKDQPQHF.

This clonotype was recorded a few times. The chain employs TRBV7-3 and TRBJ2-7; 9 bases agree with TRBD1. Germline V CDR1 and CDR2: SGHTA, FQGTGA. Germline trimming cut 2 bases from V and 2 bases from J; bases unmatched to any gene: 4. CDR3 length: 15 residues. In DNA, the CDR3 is TGTGCCAGCAGCTTAGGGGACAGGGCAACCTACGAGCAGTACTTC. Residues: CASSLGDRATYEQYF.

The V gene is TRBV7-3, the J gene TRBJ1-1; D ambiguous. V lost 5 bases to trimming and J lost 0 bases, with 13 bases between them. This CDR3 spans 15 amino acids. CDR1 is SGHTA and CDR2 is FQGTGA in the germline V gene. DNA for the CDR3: TGTGCCAGCAGCCCCGCACCACAAATGAACACTGAAGCTTTCTTT. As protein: CASSPAPQMNTEAFF. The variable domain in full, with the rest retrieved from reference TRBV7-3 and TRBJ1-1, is GAGVSQTPSNKVTEKGKYVELRCDPISGHTALYWYRQSLGQGPEFLIYFQGTGAADDSGLPNDRFFAVRPEGSVSTLKIQRTERGDSAVYLCASSPAPQMNTEAFFGQGTRLTVV.

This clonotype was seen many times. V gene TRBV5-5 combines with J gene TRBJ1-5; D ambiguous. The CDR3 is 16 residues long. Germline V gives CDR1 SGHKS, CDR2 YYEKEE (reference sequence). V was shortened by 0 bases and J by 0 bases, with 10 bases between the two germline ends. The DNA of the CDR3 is TGTGCCAGCAGCTTGGCAGGACCCTATAGCAATCAGCCCCAGCATTTT. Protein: CASSLAGPYSNQPQHF.

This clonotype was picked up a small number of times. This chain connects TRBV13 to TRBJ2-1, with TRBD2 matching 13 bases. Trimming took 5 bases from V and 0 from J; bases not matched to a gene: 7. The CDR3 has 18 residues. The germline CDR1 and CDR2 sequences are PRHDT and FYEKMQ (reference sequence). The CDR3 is CASSPGLAGPLSYNEQFF. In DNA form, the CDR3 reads TGTGCCAGCAGCCCGGGACTAGCGGGGCCCCTCTCCTACAATGAGCAGTTCTTC.

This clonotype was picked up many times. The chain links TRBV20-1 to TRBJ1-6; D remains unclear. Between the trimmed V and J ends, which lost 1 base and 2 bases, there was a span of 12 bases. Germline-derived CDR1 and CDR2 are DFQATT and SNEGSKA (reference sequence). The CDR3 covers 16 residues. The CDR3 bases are TGCAGTGCTAGAGTGACTAACAGTCCCTATAATTCACCCCTCCACTTT. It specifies CSARVTNSPYNSPLHF.

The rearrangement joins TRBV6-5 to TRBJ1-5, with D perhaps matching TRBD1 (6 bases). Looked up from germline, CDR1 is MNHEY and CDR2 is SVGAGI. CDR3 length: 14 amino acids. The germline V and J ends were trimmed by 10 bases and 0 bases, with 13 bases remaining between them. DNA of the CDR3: TGTGCCACCAGGACAGTTTATAGCAATCAGCCCCAGCATTTT. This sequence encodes CATRTVYSNQPQHF.

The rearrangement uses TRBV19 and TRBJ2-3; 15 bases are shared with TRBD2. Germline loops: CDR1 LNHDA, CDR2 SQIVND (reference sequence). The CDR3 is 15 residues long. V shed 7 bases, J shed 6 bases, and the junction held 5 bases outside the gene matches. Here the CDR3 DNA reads TGTGCCAGTACCTTCGGGACTAGCGGGGGGGATACGCAGTATTTT. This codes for CASTFGTSGGDTQYF.

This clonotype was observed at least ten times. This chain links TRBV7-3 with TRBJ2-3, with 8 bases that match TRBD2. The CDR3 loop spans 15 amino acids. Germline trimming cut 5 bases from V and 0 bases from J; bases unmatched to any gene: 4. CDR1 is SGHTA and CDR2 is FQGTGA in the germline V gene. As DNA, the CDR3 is TGTGCCAGCAGCCGCGGGGGGCCCAGCACAGATACGCAGTATTTT. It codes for CASSRGGPSTDTQYF.

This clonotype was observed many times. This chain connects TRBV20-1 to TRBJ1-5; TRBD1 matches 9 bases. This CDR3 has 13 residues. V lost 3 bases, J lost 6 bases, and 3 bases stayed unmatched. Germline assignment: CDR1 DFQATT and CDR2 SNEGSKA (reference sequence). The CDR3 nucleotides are TGCAGTGCTAGTGCGGGACAGGGTCAGCCCCAGCATTTT. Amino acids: CSASAGQGQPQHF.

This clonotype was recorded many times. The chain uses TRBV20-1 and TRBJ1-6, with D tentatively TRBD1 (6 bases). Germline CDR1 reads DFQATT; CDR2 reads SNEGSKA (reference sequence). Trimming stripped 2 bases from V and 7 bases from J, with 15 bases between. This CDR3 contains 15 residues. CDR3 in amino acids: CSARPGHVHNSPLHF. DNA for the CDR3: TGCAGTGCTAGACCGGGACACGTCCACAATTCACCCCTCCACTTT.

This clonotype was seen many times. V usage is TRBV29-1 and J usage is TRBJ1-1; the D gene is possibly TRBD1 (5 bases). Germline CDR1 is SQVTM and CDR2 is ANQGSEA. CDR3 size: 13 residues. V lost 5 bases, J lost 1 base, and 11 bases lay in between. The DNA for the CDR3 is TGCAGCGTTCACACCGGGACGAACACTGAAGCTTTCTTT. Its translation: CSVHTGTNTEAFF.

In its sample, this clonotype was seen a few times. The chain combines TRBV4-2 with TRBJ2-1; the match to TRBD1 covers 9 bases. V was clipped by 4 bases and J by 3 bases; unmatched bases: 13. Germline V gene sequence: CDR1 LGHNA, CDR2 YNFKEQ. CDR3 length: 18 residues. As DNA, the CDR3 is TGTGCCAGCAGCCTCAATGTACCCGGGACAGGGCGCTACAATGAGCAGTTCTTC. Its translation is CASSLNVPGTGRYNEQFF.

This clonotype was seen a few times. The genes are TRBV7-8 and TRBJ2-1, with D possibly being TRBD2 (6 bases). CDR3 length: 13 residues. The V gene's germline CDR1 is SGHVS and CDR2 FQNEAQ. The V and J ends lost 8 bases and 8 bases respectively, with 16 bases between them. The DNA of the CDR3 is TGTGCCAGCTCCCGGCGGGGTAAGGATGAGCAGTTCTTC. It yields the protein CASSRRGKDEQFF.

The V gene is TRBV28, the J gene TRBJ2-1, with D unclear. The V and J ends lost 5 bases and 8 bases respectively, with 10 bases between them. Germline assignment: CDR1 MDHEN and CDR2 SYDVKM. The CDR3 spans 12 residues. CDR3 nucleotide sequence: TGTGCCAGCAGTCCCCACATCGATGAGCAGTTCTTC. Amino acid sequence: CASSPHIDEQFF.

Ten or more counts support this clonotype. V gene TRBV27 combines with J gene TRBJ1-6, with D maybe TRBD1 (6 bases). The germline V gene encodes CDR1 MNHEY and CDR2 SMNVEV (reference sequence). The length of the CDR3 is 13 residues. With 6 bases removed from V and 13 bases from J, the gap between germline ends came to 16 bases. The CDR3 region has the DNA TGTGCCAGCAGGGAGGCAGGGGTTTTTCCCCTCCACTTT. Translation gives CASREAGVFPLHF.

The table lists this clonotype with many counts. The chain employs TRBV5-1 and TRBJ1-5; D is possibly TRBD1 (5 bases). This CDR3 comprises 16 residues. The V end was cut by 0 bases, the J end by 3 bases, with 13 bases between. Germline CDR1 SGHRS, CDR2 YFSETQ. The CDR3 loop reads CASSLAPGDLNQPQHF. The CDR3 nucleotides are TGCGCCAGCAGCTTGGCCCCCGGGGACCTCAATCAGCCCCAGCATTTT.

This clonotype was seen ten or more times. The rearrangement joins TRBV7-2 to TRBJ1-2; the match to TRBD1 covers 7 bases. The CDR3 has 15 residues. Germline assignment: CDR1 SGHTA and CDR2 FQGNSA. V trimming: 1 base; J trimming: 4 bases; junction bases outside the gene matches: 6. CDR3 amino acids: CASSLVAGGVYGYTF. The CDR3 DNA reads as TGTGCCAGCAGCTTAGTTGCAGGGGGTGTCTATGGCTACACCTTC.

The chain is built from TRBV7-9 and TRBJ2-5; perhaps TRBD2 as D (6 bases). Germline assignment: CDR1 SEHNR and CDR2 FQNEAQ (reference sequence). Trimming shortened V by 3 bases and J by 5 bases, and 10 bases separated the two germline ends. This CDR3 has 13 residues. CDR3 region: CASSFGGTETQYF. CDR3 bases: TGTGCCAGCAGCTTCGGAGGGACGGAGACCCAGTACTTC.

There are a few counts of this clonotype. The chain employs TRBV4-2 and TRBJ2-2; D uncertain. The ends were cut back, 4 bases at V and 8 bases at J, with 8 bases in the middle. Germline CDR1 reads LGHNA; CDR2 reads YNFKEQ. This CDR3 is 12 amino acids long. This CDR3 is CASSRTRGELFF. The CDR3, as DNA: TGTGCCAGCAGCCGAACGAGAGGGGAGCTGTTTTTT.

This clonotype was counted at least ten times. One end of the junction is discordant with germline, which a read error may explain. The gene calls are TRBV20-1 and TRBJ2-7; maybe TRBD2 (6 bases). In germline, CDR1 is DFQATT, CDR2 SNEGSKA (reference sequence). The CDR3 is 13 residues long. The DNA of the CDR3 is TGCAGTGCTGGGGGACTCCTCTCCTCCGAGCAGTACTTC. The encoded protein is CSAGGLLSSEQYF.